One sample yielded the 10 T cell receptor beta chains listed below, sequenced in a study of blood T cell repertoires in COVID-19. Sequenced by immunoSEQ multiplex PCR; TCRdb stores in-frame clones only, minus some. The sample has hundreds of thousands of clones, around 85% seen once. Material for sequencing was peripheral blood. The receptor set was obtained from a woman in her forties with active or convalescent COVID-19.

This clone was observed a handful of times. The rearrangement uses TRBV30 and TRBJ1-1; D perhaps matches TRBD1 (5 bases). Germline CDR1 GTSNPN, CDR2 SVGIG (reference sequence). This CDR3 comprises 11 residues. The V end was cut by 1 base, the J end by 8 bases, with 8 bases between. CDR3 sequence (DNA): TGTGCCTGGAGTGGAACAGGCGAAGCTTTCTTT. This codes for CAWSGTGEAFF. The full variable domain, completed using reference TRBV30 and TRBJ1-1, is SQTIHQWPATLVQPVGSPLSLECTVEGTSNPNLYWYRQAAGRGLQLLFYSVGIGQISSEVPQNLSASRPQDRQFILSSKKLLLSDSGFYLCAWSGTGEAFFGQGTRLTVV.

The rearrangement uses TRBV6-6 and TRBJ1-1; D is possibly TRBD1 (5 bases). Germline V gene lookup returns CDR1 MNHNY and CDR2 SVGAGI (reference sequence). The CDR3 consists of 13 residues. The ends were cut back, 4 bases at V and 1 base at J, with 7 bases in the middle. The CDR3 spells CASSSTGNTEAFF. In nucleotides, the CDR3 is TGTGCCAGCAGTTCAACAGGGAACACTGAAGCTTTCTTT.

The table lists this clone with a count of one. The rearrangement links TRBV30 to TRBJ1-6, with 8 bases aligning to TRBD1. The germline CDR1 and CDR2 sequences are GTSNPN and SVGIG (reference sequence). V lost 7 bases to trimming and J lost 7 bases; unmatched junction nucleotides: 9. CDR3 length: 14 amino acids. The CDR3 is CALRRDRKNSPLHF. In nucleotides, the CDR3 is TGTGCCTTACGCCGGGACAGGAAAAATTCACCCCTCCACTTT.

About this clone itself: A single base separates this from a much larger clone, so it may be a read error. CDR3 sequence: CASSLVGSGEQYV. In DNA, the CDR3 is TGCGCCAGCAGCTTGGTCGGGTCCGGCGAGCAGTACGTC. The genes are TRBV5-1 and TRBJ2-7; D ambiguous. The V end lost 0 bases, the J end lost 6 bases, and 10 bases lay between the germline ends. Germline lookup yields CDR1 SGHRS and CDR2 YFSETQ. The CDR3 length is 13 residues.

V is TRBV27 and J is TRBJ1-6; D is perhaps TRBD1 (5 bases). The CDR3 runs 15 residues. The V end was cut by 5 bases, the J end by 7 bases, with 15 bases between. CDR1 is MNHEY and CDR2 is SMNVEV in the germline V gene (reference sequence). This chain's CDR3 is CASSMGREGNSPLHF. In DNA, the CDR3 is TGTGCCAGCAGTATGGGTCGGGAGGGGAATTCACCCCTCCACTTT.

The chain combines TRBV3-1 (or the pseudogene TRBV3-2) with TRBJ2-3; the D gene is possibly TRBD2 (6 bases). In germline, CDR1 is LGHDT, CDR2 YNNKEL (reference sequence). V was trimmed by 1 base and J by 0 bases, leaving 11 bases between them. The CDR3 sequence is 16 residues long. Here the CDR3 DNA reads TGTGCCAGCAGCCAAGCGGGGGACCCTAGCACAGATACGCAGTATTTT. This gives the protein CASSQAGDPSTDTQYF.

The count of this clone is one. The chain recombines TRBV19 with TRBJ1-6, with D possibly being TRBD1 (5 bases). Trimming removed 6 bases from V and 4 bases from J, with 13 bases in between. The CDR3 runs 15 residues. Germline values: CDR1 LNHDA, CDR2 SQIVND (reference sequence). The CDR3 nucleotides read TGTGCCAGTAGGAACCGGGACTTGTATAATTCACCCCTCCACTTT. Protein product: CASRNRDLYNSPLHF.

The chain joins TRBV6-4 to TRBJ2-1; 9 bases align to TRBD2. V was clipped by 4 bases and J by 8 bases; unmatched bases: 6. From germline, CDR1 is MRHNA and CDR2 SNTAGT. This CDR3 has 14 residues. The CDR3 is CASSVRGGADEQFF. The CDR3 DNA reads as TGTGCCAGCAGTGTCCGCGGGGGGGCCGATGAGCAGTTCTTC.

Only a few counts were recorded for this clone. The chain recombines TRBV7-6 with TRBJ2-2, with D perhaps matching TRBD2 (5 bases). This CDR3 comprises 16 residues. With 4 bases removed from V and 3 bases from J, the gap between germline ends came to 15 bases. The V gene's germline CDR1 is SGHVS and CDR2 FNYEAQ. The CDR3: CASSSPGNADTGELFF. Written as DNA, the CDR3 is TGTGCCAGCAGCTCCCCCGGGAATGCAGACACCGGGGAGCTGTTTTTT.

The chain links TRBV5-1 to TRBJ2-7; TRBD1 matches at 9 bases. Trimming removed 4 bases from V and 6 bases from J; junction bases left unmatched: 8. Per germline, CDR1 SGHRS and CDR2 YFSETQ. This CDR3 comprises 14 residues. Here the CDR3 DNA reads TGCGCCAGCAGCCCTCAGGGACAGGGCGGCGAGCAGTACTTC. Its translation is CASSPQGQGGEQYF.